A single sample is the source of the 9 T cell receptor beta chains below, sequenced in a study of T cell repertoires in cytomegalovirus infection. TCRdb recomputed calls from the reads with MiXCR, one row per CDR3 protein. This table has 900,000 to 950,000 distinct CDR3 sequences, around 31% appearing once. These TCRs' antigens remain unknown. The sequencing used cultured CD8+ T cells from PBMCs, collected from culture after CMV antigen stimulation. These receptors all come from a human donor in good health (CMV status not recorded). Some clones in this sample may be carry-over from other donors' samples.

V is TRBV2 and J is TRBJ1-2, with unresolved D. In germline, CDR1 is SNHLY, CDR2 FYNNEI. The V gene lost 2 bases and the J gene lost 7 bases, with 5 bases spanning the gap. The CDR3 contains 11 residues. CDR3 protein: CASSESPGYTF. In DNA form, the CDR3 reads TGTGCCAGCAGTGAATCACCTGGCTACACCTTC.

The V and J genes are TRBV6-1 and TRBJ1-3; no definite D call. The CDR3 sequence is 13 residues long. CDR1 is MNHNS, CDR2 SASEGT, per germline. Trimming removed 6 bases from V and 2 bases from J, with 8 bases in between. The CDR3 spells CASSSLAGNTIYF. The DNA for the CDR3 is TGTGCCAGCAGCTCATTAGCTGGAAACACCATATATTTT.

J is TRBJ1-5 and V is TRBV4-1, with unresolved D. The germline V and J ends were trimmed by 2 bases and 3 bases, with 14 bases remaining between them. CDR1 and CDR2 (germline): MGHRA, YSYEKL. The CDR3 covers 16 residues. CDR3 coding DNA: TGCGCCAGCAGCCAAATATGGGCCAGCCTCAATCAGCCCCAGCATTTT. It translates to CASSQIWASLNQPQHF.

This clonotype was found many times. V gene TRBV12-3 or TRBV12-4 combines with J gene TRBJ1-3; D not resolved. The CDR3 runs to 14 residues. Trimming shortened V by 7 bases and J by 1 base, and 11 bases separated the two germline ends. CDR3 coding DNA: TGTGCCAGCACCACGTCGAGTTCTGGAAACACCATATATTTT. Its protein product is CASTTSSSGNTIYF.

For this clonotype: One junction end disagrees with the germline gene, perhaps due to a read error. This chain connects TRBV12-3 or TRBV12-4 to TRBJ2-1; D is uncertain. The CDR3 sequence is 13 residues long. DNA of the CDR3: TGTGCCAACAGTTTATTAAGCTACAATGAGCAGTTCTTC. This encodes CANSLLSYNEQFF.

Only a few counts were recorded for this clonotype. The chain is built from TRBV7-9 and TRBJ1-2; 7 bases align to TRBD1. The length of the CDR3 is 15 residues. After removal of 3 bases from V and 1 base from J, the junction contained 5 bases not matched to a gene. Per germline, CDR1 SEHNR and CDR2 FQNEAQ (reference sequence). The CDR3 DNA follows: TGTGCCAGCAGCTTGGGGACAGTCAATAACTATGGCTACACCTTC. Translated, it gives CASSLGTVNNYGYTF.

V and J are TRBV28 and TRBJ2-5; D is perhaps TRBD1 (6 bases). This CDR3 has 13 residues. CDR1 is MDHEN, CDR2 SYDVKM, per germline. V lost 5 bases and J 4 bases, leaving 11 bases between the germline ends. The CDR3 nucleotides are TGTGCCAGCAGTGCAGGGGTTGTAGAGACCCAGTACTTC. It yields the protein CASSAGVVETQYF.

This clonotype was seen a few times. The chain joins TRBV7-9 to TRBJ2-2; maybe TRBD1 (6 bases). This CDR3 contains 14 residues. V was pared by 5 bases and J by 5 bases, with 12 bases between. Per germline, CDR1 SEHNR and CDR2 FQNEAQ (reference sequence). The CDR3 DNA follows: TGTGCCAGCAGCCCCAGGACAGTTACCGGGGAGCTGTTTTTT. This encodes CASSPRTVTGELFF.

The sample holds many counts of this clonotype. This CDR3 is CASSLWTGGMNEQFF. As DNA, the CDR3 is TGTGCCAGCAGCCTTTGGACAGGGGGCATGAATGAGCAGTTCTTC. The V gene is TRBV7-2, the J gene TRBJ2-1; 11 bases map to TRBD1. CDR3 length: 15 amino acids. CDR1 and CDR2 from the germline V gene are SGHTA and FQGNSA. V lost 5 bases to trimming and J lost 7 bases; unmatched junction nucleotides: 7.